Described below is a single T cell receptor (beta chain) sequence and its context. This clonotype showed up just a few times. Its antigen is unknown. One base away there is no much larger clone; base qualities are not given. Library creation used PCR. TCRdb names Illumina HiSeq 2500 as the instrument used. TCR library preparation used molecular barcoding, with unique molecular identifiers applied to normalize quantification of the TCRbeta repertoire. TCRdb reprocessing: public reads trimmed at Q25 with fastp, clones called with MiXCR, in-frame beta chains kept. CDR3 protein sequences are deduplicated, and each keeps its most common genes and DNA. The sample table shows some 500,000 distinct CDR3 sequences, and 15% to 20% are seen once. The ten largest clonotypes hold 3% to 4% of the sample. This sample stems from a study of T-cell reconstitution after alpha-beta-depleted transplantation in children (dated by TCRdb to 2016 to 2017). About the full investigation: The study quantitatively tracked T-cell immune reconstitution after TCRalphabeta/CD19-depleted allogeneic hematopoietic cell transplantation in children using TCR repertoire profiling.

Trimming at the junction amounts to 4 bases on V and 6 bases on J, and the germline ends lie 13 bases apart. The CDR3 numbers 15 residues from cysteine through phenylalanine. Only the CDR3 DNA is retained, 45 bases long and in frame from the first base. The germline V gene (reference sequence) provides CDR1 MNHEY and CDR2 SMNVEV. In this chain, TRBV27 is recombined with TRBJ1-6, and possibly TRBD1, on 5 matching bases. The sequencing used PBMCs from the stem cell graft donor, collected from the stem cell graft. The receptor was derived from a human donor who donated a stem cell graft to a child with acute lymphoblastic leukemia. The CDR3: CASSSPGRANSPLHF. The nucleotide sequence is TGTGCCAGCAGTTCCCCGGGACGGGCTAATTCACCCCTCCACTTT.